This T cell receptor beta chain was documented in a study of shared clonotypes between healthy human individuals. As concerns this clone: The antigen is not known.

The CDR3 length is 13 residues. Germline V gene sequence: CDR1 MDHEN, CDR2 SYDVKM. Trimming removed 8 bases from V and 0 bases from J, with 11 bases in between. At the deep level, the assay was run. Replicate PCRs for sorted subsets used approximately 190 ng DNA; this equaled about 30,000 T cell genomes. Using immunoSEQ multiplex PCR, the repertoire was profiled, and TCRdb retains in-frame clones only, with some absent. This repertoire shows about 2 million clones, approximately 95% found once; its top ten account for around 1%. Terminally differentiated effector memory CD45RA+ cells were excluded by CCR7 positive selection of CD45RO-negative cells. Study conclusions and caveats: Apart from blood, nothing was sampled; tissue repertoires likely differ. Among donors, clonotype sharing was expected to be affected by sequencing depth.

The TCR originated in a man between 18 and 29 years old in good health. The rearrangement links TRBV28 to TRBJ2-7, with no clear D. Sample: naive CD8+ T cells sorted from blood. CDR3 coding DNA: TGTGCCAGCGGAAACAGCTACTCCTACGAGCAGTACTTC. Its translation is CASGNSYSYEQYF.